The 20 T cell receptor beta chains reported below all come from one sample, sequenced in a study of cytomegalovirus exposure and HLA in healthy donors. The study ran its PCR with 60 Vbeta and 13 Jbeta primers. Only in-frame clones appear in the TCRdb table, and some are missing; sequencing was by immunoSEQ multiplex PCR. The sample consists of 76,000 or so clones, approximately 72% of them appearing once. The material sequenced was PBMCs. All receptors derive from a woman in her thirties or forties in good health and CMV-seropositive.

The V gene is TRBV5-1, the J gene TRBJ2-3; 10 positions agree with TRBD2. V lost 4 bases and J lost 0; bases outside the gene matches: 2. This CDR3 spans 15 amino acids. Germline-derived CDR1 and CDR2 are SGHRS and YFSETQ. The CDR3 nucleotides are TGCGCCAGCAGCCTAGCGGGGGCTAGCACAGATACGCAGTATTTT. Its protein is CASSLAGASTDTQYF.

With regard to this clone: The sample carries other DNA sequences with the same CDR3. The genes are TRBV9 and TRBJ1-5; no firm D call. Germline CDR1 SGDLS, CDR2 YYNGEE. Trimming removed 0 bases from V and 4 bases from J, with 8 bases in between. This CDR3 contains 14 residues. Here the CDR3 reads CASSVDGGNQPQHF. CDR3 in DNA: TGTGCCAGCAGCGTAGATGGAGGGAATCAGCCCCAGCATTTT.

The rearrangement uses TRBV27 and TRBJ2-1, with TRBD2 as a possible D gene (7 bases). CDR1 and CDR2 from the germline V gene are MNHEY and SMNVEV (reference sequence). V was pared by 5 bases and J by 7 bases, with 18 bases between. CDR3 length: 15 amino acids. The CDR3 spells CASSTHRGAGNEQFF. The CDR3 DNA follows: TGTGCCAGCAGTACTCATCGGGGGGCGGGGAATGAGCAGTTCTTC.

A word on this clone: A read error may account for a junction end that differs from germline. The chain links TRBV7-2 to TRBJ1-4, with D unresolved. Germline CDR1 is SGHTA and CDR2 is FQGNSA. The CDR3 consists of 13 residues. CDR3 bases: TGTGCCAGCAGTTTAGCTTGGAGTGAAAAACTGTTTTTT. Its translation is CASSLAWSEKLFF.

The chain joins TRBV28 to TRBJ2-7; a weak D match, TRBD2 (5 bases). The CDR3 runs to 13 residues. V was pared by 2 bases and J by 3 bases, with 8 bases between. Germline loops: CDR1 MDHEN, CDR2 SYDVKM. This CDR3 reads CASSLGRGYEQYF. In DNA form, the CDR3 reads TGTGCCAGCAGTTTAGGACGGGGCTACGAGCAGTACTTC.

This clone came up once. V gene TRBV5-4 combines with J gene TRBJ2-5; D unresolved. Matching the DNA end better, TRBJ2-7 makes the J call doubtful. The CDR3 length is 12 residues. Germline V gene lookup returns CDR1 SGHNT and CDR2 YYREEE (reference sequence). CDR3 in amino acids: CASSHTDYEQYF. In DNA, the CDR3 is TGTGCCAGCAGCCATACAGACTACGAGCAGTACTTC.

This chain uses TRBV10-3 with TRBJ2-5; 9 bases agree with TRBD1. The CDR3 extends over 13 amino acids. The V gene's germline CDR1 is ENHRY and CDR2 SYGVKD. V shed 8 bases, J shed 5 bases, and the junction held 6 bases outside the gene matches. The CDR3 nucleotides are TGTGCCATCGGAACAGGGGGCACCGAGACCCAGTACTTC. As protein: CAIGTGGTETQYF.

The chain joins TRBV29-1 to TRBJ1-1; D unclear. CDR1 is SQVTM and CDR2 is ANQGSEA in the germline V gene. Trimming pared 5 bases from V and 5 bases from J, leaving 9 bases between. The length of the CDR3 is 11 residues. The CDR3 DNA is TGCAGCGTTCGGGTCGGGACTGAAGCTTTCTTT. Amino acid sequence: CSVRVGTEAFF.

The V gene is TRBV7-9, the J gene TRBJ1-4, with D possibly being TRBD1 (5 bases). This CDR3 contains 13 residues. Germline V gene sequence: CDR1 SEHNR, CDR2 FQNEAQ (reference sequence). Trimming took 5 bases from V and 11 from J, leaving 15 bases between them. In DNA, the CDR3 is TGTGCCAGCAGCCCTGGGGGAGGTGGCAAACTGTTTTTT. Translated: CASSPGGGGKLFF.

The CDR3 is CAWSVIQGHEQYF. For the CDR3, the DNA is TGTGCCTGGAGTGTTATTCAGGGTCACGAGCAGTACTTC. The rearrangement links TRBV30 to TRBJ2-7, with D perhaps TRBD1 (5 bases). Trimming removed 0 bases from V and 5 bases from J, with 11 bases in between. This CDR3 region has 13 residues. Germline V gives CDR1 GTSNPN, CDR2 SVGIG (reference sequence).

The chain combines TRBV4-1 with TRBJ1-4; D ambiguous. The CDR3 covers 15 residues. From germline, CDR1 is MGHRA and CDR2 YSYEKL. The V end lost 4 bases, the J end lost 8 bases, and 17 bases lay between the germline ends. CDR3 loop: CASSPSREVGEKLFF. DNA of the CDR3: TGCGCCAGCAGCCCTAGCCGGGAAGTCGGGGAAAAACTGTTTTTT.

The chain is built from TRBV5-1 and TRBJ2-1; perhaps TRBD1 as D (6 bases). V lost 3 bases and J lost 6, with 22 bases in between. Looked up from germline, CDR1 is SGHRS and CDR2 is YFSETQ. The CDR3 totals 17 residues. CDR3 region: CASSSIRTGTFFNEQFF. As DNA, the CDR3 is TGCGCCAGCAGCTCAATACGGACGGGGACATTTTTCAATGAGCAGTTCTTC. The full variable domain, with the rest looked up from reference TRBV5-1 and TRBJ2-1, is KAGVTQTPRYLIKTRGQQVTLSCSPISGHRSVSWYQQTPGQGLQFLFEYFSETQRNKGNFPGRFSGRQFSNSRSEMNVSTLELGDSALYLCASSSIRTGTFFNEQFFGPGTRLTVL.

The CDR3 is CASSDPGQAPYEQYF. Here the CDR3 DNA reads TGCGCCAGCAGCGACCCGGGACAGGCTCCCTACGAGCAGTACTTC. The V call is TRBV5-1, the J call TRBJ2-5; 8 nucleotides match TRBD1. The J call may be mistaken, given a closer DNA end match to TRBJ2-7. The CDR3 contains 15 residues. Germline CDR1 reads SGHRS; CDR2 reads YFSETQ.

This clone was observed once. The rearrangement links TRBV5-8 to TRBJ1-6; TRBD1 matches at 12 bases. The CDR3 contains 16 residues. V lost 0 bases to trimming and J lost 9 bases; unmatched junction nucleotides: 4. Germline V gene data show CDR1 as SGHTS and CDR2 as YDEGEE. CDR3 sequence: CASSLGGQGAGSPLHF. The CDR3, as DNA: TGTGCCAGCAGCTTGGGGGGACAGGGGGCTGGTTCACCCCTCCACTTT.

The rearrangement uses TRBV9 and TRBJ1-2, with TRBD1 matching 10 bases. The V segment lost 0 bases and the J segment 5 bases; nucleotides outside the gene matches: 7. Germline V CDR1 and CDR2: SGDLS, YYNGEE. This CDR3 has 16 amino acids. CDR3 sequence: CASSVGGTGAKYGYTF. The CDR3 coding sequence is TGTGCCAGCAGCGTAGGGGGGACAGGGGCAAAATATGGCTACACCTTC.

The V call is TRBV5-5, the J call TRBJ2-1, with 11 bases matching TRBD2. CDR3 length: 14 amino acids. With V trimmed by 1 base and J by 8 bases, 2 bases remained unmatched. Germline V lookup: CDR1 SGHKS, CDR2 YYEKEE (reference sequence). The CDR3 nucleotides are TGTGCCAGCAGCTTGCTAGCGGGGGGTCATGAGCAGTTCTTC. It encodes CASSLLAGGHEQFF.

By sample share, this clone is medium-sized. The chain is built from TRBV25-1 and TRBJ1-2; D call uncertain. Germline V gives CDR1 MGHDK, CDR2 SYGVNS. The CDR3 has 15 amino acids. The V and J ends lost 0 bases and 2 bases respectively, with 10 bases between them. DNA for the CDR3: TGTGCCAGCAGTGAATATGGAGACCGAAACTATGGCTACACCTTC. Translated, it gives CASSEYGDRNYGYTF.

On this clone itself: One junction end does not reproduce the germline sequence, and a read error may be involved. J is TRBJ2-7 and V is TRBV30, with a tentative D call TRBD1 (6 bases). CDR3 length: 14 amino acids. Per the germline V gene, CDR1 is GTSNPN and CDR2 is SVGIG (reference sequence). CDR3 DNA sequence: TGTGCCTGGAGTAAGGGGGTTCCCTCCTCCGAGCAGTACTTC. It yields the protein CAWSKGVPSSEQYF.

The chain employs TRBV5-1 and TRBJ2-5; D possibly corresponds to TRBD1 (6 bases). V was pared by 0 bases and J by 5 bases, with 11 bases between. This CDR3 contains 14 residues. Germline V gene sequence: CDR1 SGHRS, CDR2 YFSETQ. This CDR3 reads CASSLDRVGETQYF. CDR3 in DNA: TGCGCCAGCAGCTTGGACAGGGTGGGCGAGACCCAGTACTTC.

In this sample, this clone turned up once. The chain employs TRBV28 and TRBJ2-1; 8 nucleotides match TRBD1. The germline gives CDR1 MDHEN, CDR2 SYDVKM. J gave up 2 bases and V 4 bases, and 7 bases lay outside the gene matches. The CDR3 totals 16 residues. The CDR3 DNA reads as TGTGCCAGCAGTTCGCCTCAGGGGGCCCCCTACAATGAGCAGTTCTTC. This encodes CASSSPQGAPYNEQFF. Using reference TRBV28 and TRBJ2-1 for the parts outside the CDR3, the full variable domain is DVKVTQSSRYLVKRTGEKVFLECVQDMDHENMFWYRQDPGLGLRLIYFSYDVKMKEKGDIPEGYSVSREKKERFSLILESASTNQTSMYLCASSSPQGAPYNEQFFGPGTRLTVL.